This T cell receptor beta chain was obtained from a study of blood T cell repertoires in COVID-19. Across the whole study: Samples representing acute and convalescent COVID-19 were sourced from the United States, Italy and Spain.

Losses at the gene ends were 5 bases for V and 4 bases for J; bases not matched to a gene: 7. The CDR3 is 15 residues long. The V gene's germline CDR1 is SGHNT and CDR2 YENEEA. How the authors handled the data: How many nucleated cells were present was estimated from reference gene primer amplification. Sequenced by immunoSEQ multiplex PCR; TCRdb stores in-frame clones only, minus some. Clone size and the V and J calls come from that table; the DNA yielded D and trimming. Of 170,000 or so clones in the sample, 65% to 85% are singletons; the top ten hold over 6.5%. This clone was recorded only once. Other DNA sequences in the same sample also yield this CDR3. A Seattle source enrolled patients during active infection and followed them longitudinally.

The chain links TRBV11-3 to TRBJ1-3, with TRBD1 matching 8 bases. The receptor was derived from a woman in her 40s with COVID-19, enrolled during active disease. Sequencing was carried out using peripheral blood. The CDR3 region is CASSPGQGPGNTIYF. The CDR3 DNA reads as TGTGCCAGCAGCCCCGGACAGGGACCAGGAAACACCATATATTTT.